These T cell receptor beta chains were read from a single sample in a study of CD8 T cells in Susac syndrome. TCRdb ran MiXCR on the immunoSEQ multiplex PCR reads and lists one entry per CDR3 protein. Seen here are a few hundred thousand distinct CDR3 sequences, just over 90% observed once, and the top ten hold more than 0.06%. Input material: CD4+ T cells from PBMCs. All receptors come from a human donor with multiple sclerosis. The CDR3 runs from the conserved cysteine through the conserved F or W. Fields, in order: D gene, V gene, clone size, J gene, CDR3 protein, CDR3 DNA. D genes are given only for firm matches. The size of a clone is reported for some rows only, either as once, few or many, or as a class for expanded clones.

>.|TRBV23-1|.|TRBJ2-7
CASSPRDQRMAYEQYF
TGCGCCAGCAGTCCTCGTGATCAGCGTATGGCCTACGAGCAGTACTTC
>TRBD1|TRBV12-3/TRBV12-4|.|TRBJ1-5
CASSPGATGGGQQHF
TGTGCCAGCAGTCCGGGGGCGACAGGGGGTGGCCAACAGCATTTT
>TRBD1|TRBV20-1|.|TRBJ1-2
CSARADGQGNYGYTF
TGCAGTGCTAGAGCCGATGGACAGGGGAACTATGGCTACACCTTC
>TRBD1|TRBV30|.|TRBJ2-1
CAGTVYNEQFF
TGTGCCGGGACAGTTTACAATGAGCAGTTCTTC
>.|TRBV12-3/TRBV12-4|.|TRBJ1-1
CASRYRPGERTEAFF
TGTGCCAGCAGATATAGACCAGGGGAGCGCACTGAAGCTTTCTTT
>.|TRBV5-1|.|TRBJ1-1
CASSLNPTGNTEAFF
TGCGCCAGCAGCTTAAACCCGACAGGGAACACTGAAGCTTTCTTT
>.|TRBV3-1|.|TRBJ2-3
CASSPPSGTYADTQYF
TGTGCCAGCAGCCCCCCGTCAGGGACTTACGCAGATACGCAGTATTTT
>.|TRBV6-2/TRBV6-3|.|TRBJ2-4
CASVSGQGTPIKYF
TGTGCCAGCGTAAGCGGGCAGGGGACCCCAATCAAATACTTC
>TRBD2|TRBV4-3|.|TRBJ2-3
CASSQNWGLATDTQYF
TGCGCCAGCAGCCAAAATTGGGGACTAGCTACAGATACGCAGTATTTT
>TRBD2|TRBV7-8|.|TRBJ2-2
CASSLFSGTSGSGTGELFF
TGTGCCAGCAGCTTATTTTCAGGGACTAGCGGGAGTGGTACCGGGGAGCTGTTTTTT
>TRBD2|TRBV4-3|.|TRBJ2-3
CASSQDAGGEGLVTQYF
TGCGCCAGCAGCCAAGACGCCGGGGGGGAGGGCCTGGTTACGCAGTATTTT
>.|TRBV18|.|TRBJ1-2
CASSPSQGQGYGYTF
TGTGCCAGCTCACCAAGTCAGGGCCAAGGATATGGCTACACCTTC
>TRBD2|TRBV29-1|.|TRBJ2-1
CSVEGSGRSLKRQFF
TGCAGCGTTGAAGGGAGCGGGAGATCTCTTAAAAGGCAGTTCTTC
>TRBD1|TRBV7-2|.|TRBJ1-6
CASSLRTGEGSPLHF
TGTGCCAGCAGCCTCCGGACAGGGGAAGGATCACCCCTCCACTTT
>.|TRBV30|few|TRBJ1-5
CAWSGTGSGNQPQHF
TGTGCCTGGAGTGGTACAGGGTCGGGCAATCAGCCCCAGCATTTT
>.|TRBV25-1|.|TRBJ1-2
CASVDSGGGYTF
TGTGCCAGCGTCGACTCCGGGGGAGGCTACACCTTC
>.|TRBV20-1|.|TRBJ2-1
CSAGGLSYNEQFF
TGCAGTGCCGGGGGGCTCTCCTACAATGAGCAGTTCTTC
>.|TRBV12-3/TRBV12-4|few|TRBJ1-6
CASSRQGSDSPLHF
TGTGCCAGCAGCCGACAAGGGTCCGATTCACCCCTCCACTTT
>.|TRBV5-1|.|TRBJ1-1
CASSREGTEAFF
TGCGCCAGCAGCCGTGAAGGTACTGAAGCTTTCTTT
>.|TRBV19|.|TRBJ1-4
CASRLQDLNEKLFF
TGTGCCAGTAGATTACAGGACCTTAATGAAAAACTGTTTTTT
>TRBD2|TRBV7-8|.|TRBJ2-1
CASKPRGAIDEQFF
TGTGCCTCGAAACCGCGGGGGGCTATCGATGAGCAGTTCTTC
>TRBD1|TRBV7-3|.|TRBJ2-2
CASSPGQIPTGELFF
TGTGCCAGCAGCCCGGGACAGATCCCCACCGGGGAGCTGTTTTTT
>.|TRBV7-9|.|TRBJ2-2
CASSPDSGRPVNTGELFF
TGTGCCAGCAGCCCTGATTCTGGCAGGCCGGTGAACACCGGGGAGCTGTTTTTT
>TRBD1|TRBV25-1|.|TRBJ2-7
CASSERTGVSYEQYF
TGTGCCAGCAGTGAACGGACAGGGGTCTCCTACGAGCAGTACTTC
>.|TRBV5-1|.|TRBJ2-2
CASSLRTGRTGELFF
TGCGCCAGCAGCTTGCGTACAGGGAGGACCGGGGAGCTGTTTTTT
>TRBD1|TRBV24-1|.|TRBJ2-3
CATSDLGTGRSTDTQYF
TGTGCCACCAGTGATCTCGGGACAGGGCGAAGCACAGATACGCAGTATTTT
>.|TRBV7-2|.|TRBJ2-2
CASSVWGVAGELFF
TGTGCCAGCAGCGTTTGGGGTGTCGCCGGGGAGCTGTTTTTT
>.|TRBV20-1|.|TRBJ1-1
CSARGRGRRMNTEAFF
TGCAGTGCTAGAGGGAGGGGCCGTAGAATGAACACTGAAGCTTTCTTT
>TRBD2|TRBV20-1|.|TRBJ2-4
CSAAGLAEGRIQYF
TGCAGTGCCGCGGGACTAGCGGAGGGGAGGATTCAGTACTTC
>.|TRBV20-1|.|TRBJ1-5
CSAREAQGRNQPQHF
TGCAGTGCTAGAGAGGCGCAGGGCCGCAATCAGCCCCAGCATTTT
>TRBD2|TRBV11-1|.|TRBJ2-1
CASSSPSGSIVVGSYNEQFF
TGTGCCAGCAGCTCCCCTAGCGGGAGTATCGTCGTGGGATCCTACAATGAGCAGTTCTTC
>.|TRBV19|.|TRBJ1-5
CASSIGRGPGSNQPQHF
TGTGCCAGTAGTATCGGTCGGGGGCCGGGTAGCAATCAGCCCCAGCATTTT
>.|TRBV29-1|.|TRBJ1-1
CSVGEQGPMNTEAFF
TGCAGCGTTGGAGAACAGGGACCTATGAACACTGAAGCTTTCTTT
>.|TRBV20-1|.|TRBJ2-3
CSAGRGPSTDTQYF
TGCAGTGCCGGGCGGGGGCCTAGCACAGATACGCAGTATTTT
>.|TRBV2|.|TRBJ2-5
CASCPVHQETQYF
TGTGCCAGCTGCCCAGTACACCAAGAGACCCAGTACTTC
>.|TRBV30|.|TRBJ2-1
CAWSGLGSYNEQFF
TGTGCCTGGAGTGGACTAGGGAGCTACAATGAGCAGTTCTTC
>.|TRBV29-1|.|TRBJ2-6
CSIRTGANVLTF
TGCAGCATCCGGACTGGGGCCAACGTCCTGACTTTC
>.|TRBV5-4|.|TRBJ1-2
CASSFLASASDYGYTF
TGTGCCAGCAGCTTTCTCGCGTCTGCATCCGACTATGGCTACACCTTC
>.|TRBV7-2|.|TRBJ2-1
CASSRQSTPIGEQFF
TGTGCCAGCAGCCGCCAATCTACCCCAATTGGTGAGCAGTTCTTC
>.|TRBV20-1|once|TRBJ2-7
CSARERRVRGEQYF
TGCAGTGCTAGAGAAAGGCGGGTTCGTGGCGAGCAGTACTTC
>.|TRBV27|.|TRBJ2-2
CASSNLVNTGELFF
TGTGCCAGCAGTAACCTGGTGAACACCGGGGAGCTGTTTTTT
>TRBD2|TRBV4-3|.|TRBJ2-7
CASSQDMGMGTSFSYEQYF
TGCGCCAGCAGCCAAGATATGGGCATGGGGACTAGCTTTTCCTACGAGCAGTACTTC
>.|TRBV4-1|.|TRBJ2-7
CASSQGSPASSYEQYF
TGCGCCAGCAGCCAAGGGTCGCCAGCGAGCTCCTACGAGCAGTACTTC
>.|TRBV7-9|.|TRBJ2-1
CASSLARGPYNEQFF
TGTGCCAGCAGCTTAGCTCGAGGACCCTACAATGAGCAGTTCTTC
>TRBD1|TRBV4-3|.|TRBJ2-4
CASSQDLGTGKNIQYF
TGCGCCAGCAGCCAAGATCTGGGGACAGGGAAAAACATTCAGTACTTC
>.|TRBV7-9|.|TRBJ2-1
CASPGQGGDNEQFF
TGTGCCAGCCCCGGTCAGGGTGGGGACAATGAGCAGTTCTTC
>TRBD1|TRBV6-1|.|TRBJ2-2
CASRQGWTGELFF
TGTGCCAGCCGACAGGGGTGGACCGGGGAGCTGTTTTTT
>.|TRBV29-1|.|TRBJ2-3
CSPTGSTDTQYF
TGCAGCCCTACGGGGAGCACAGATACGCAGTATTTT
>.|TRBV7-2|.|TRBJ1-5
CASSPSTVTQPQHF
TGTGCCAGCAGCCCATCGACAGTTACCCAGCCCCAGCATTTT
>.|TRBV20-1|.|TRBJ2-7
CSARDQGGGRWYEQYF
TGCAGTGCTAGAGATCAGGGGGGCGGGAGGTGGTACGAGCAGTACTTC
>.|TRBV11-1|.|TRBJ2-4
CASSRLGTGNKNIQYF
TGTGCCAGCAGCCGACTAGGGACGGGGAACAAAAACATTCAGTACTTC
>.|TRBV27|.|TRBJ2-2
CASSFWQTNTGELFF
TGTGCCAGCAGTTTTTGGCAGACCAACACCGGGGAGCTGTTTTTT
>.|TRBV18|once|TRBJ2-7
CASSPPNQVAGSEQYF
TGTGCCAGCTCACCACCGAACCAGGTTGCGGGGAGCGAGCAGTACTTC